This T cell receptor beta chain was documented in a study of cytomegalovirus exposure and HLA in healthy donors. Study outcomes and limitations: Later work showed greater clonal expansion in HLA-associated TCR beta chains than in equally common others. Later findings reportedly placed an Asian-associated ancestry cluster below the approximately 700-donor mean for N-insertions.

As to this clone: Its matching antigen is unknown.

The germline gives CDR1 KGHSH, CDR2 LQKENI. The CDR3 loop spans 13 amino acids. Between the trimmed V and J ends, which lost 3 bases and 1 base, there was a span of 6 bases. A multiplex PCR was run with 60 Vbeta primers and 13 Jbeta primers. Repertoires were generated with immunoSEQ multiplex PCR, while TCRdb's copy carries only in-frame clones and drops some. This sample yields 170,000 or so clones, of which 80% are seen a single time; 0.5% to 0.8% belongs to the top ten. The sequencing sample was made of PBMCs. This clonotype originated in a boy between 10 and 17 years old in good health and CMV-seronegative. V is TRBV18 and J is TRBJ2-5; D is unresolved. The CDR3 coding sequence is TGTGCCAGCTCACCTAACACCCAAGAGACCCAGTACTTC. Translated, it gives CASSPNTQETQYF.